These T cell receptor beta chains were read from a single sample in a study of technical replicates of blood from several donors. Sequencing was performed with immunoSEQ multiplex PCR; in TCRdb, only in-frame clones are kept and a portion is missing. The table has tens of thousands of clones, around nine tenths seen once. Sample: PBMCs. Receptor source: a human donor in good health. Some clones in this sample may be carry-over from other donors' samples. The CDR3 runs from the conserved cysteine through the conserved F or W. The order of the fields is CDR3 protein, CDR3 DNA, D gene, clone size, V gene, J gene. D genes are given only for firm matches. Clone size is not always given. Where it is, it says once, few, many or a class for expanded clones.

CASIPDRGPYNEQFF	TGTGCCAGCATCCCGGACAGGGGGCCTTACAATGAGCAGTTCTTC	TRBD1	.	TRBV7-3	TRBJ2-1
CASSSHGTSSRGEQFF	TGTGCCAGCAGTTCCCACGGGACTAGCAGTCGAGGAGAGCAGTTCTTC	TRBD2	.	TRBV5-5	TRBJ2-1
CAWSVDGTGGAEAFF	TGTGCCTGGAGTGTAGACGGGACAGGGGGTGCTGAAGCTTTCTTT	TRBD1	.	TRBV30	TRBJ1-1
CASSQRQSTEAFF	TGTGCCAGCAGCCAGAGACAATCCACTGAAGCTTTCTTT	.	few	TRBV7-2	TRBJ1-1
CASRGVGQDRGSNQPQHF	TGTGCCAGCCGTGGGGTGGGACAGGACAGGGGTAGCAATCAGCCCCAGCATTTT	TRBD1	.	TRBV6-1	TRBJ1-5
CSVVRQGAYEQYF	TGCAGCGTTGTTAGGCAGGGGGCCTACGAGCAGTACTTC	TRBD1	.	TRBV29-1	TRBJ2-7
CASSSPGLAGAWEQYF	TGTGCCAGCAGCTCCCCCGGGCTAGCGGGAGCTTGGGAGCAGTACTTC	TRBD2	.	TRBV7-9	TRBJ2-7
CASSQGLAGGPGETQYF	TGCGCCAGCAGCCAGGGTCTAGCGGGAGGGCCGGGGGAGACCCAGTACTTC	TRBD2	.	TRBV4-1	TRBJ2-5
CASSSLSGGENIQYF	TGCGCCAGCAGCTCCCTTAGCGGGGGGGAAAACATTCAGTACTTC	TRBD2	once	TRBV5-1	TRBJ2-4
CASSSGQGSHEQYF	TGTGCCAGCTCATCTGGACAGGGCAGCCACGAGCAGTACTTC	TRBD1	.	TRBV18	TRBJ2-7
CASSLGGQPQHF	TGTGCCAGCAGCTTAGGGGGCCAGCCCCAGCATTTT	.	.	TRBV7-8	TRBJ1-5
CASSQVGGDYGYTF	TGCGCCAGCAGCCAAGTCGGGGGTGACTATGGCTACACCTTC	.	.	TRBV4-3	TRBJ1-2
CASSLPGAQETQYF	TGTGCCAGCAGCTTACCGGGAGCCCAAGAGACCCAGTACTTC	.	.	TRBV7-2	TRBJ2-5
CASTSTDRETQYF	TGTGCCAGCACCTCTACGGACAGAGAGACCCAGTACTTC	.	.	TRBV25-1	TRBJ2-5
CAWSVPGRADTQYF	TGTGCCTGGAGTGTACCCGGGAGGGCAGATACGCAGTATTTT	TRBD2	.	TRBV30	TRBJ2-3
CASSSRMPGTQYF	TGTGCCAGCAGCTCGCGAATGCCGGGAACGCAGTATTTT	.	.	TRBV7-9	TRBJ2-3
CASSQERGVGGSSGEQYF	TGCGCCAGCAGCCAAGAGAGGGGAGTGGGCGGGAGTTCAGGCGAGCAGTACTTC	TRBD2	.	TRBV4-3	TRBJ2-7
CASSPLEANTEAFF	TGTGCCAGCTCACCACTTGAAGCTAACACTGAAGCTTTCTTT	.	.	TRBV18	TRBJ1-1
CAPWVEDFLGHYGYTF	TGTGCCCCCTGGGTGGAGGACTTTCTAGGCCACTATGGCTACACCTTC	.	.	TRBV10-3	TRBJ1-2
CAWSVGLLGGNEQYF	TGTGCCTGGAGTGTAGGGTTGTTGGGCGGGAACGAGCAGTACTTC	.	.	TRBV30	TRBJ2-7
CASRVQTGQNSEAFF	TGTGCCAGCAGAGTCCAAACAGGGCAAAACAGTGAAGCTTTCTTT	.	.	TRBV2	TRBJ1-1
CAISPAGQGAGYTF	TGTGCCATCAGTCCCGCTGGACAGGGGGCTGGCTACACCTTC	TRBD1	once	TRBV10-3	TRBJ1-2
CASSQVPSLGGTQYF	TGCGCCAGCAGCCAAGTGCCTAGCTTGGGCGGGACCCAGTACTTC	.	.	TRBV4-3	TRBJ2-5
CASSSRGTTDTQYF	TGTGCCAGCAGCTCGCGGGGCACCACAGATACGCAGTATTTT	.	.	TRBV5-4	TRBJ2-3
CASSVTGRNNEQFF	TGTGCCAGTTCAGTTACTGGGAGAAACAATGAGCAGTTCTTC	.	.	TRBV19	TRBJ2-1
CASSRQGEAFF	TGTGCCAGCTCCAGACAGGGTGAAGCTTTCTTT	TRBD1	.	TRBV6-1	TRBJ1-1
CASSQVERGATYQTQYF	TGCGCCAGCAGCCAAGTTGAGCGGGGGGCCACTTACCAGACCCAGTACTTC	TRBD2	once	TRBV4-3	TRBJ2-5
CASSLTGGAEKLFF	TGTGCCAGCAGTTTGACAGGGGGAGCTGAAAAACTGTTTTTT	TRBD1	.	TRBV28	TRBJ1-4
CASSVSDSSTGELFF	TGTGCCAGCAGCGTGTCTGACAGTTCCACCGGGGAGCTGTTTTTT	.	.	TRBV9	TRBJ2-2
CASSLARVGSYEQYF	TGTGCCAGCAGCTTGGCCAGGGTGGGCAGCTACGAGCAGTACTTC	.	.	TRBV5-5	TRBJ2-7
CAWGPGSGYQPQHF	TGTGCCTGGGGCCCTGGATCGGGGTATCAGCCCCAGCATTTT	.	.	TRBV30	TRBJ1-5
CASSDAGQRLFF	TGTGCCAGCAGTGATGCCGGACAGAGGCTGTTTTTT	.	few	TRBV6-1	TRBJ1-4
CASRPGTSGGNEQFF	TGTGCCAGCAGACCCGGGACTAGCGGGGGAAATGAGCAGTTCTTC	TRBD2	once	TRBV11-2	TRBJ2-1
CASSQRSGEVPQYF	TGTGCCAGCAGCCAACGGAGCGGGGAGGTGCCGCAGTATTTT	TRBD2	.	TRBV7-9	TRBJ2-3
CASSAFSGRGGTDTQYF	TGTGCCAGCAGCGCCTTCAGCGGGAGAGGGGGCACAGATACGCAGTATTTT	TRBD2	.	TRBV9	TRBJ2-3
CASSQGRGGHKNIQYF	TGTGCCAGCAGCCAGGGAAGGGGCGGCCATAAAAACATTCAGTACTTC	.	.	TRBV7-6	TRBJ2-4
CASSYFPGQGNQPQHF	TGTGCCAGCAGTTACTTCCCGGGACAGGGCAATCAGCCCCAGCATTTT	TRBD1	.	TRBV6-6	TRBJ1-5
CASSYRQGGNQPQHF	TGTGCCAGCAGTTACCGGCAGGGGGGCAATCAGCCCCAGCATTTT	TRBD1	once	TRBV6-5	TRBJ1-5
CASSSREGGVGYTF	TGTGCCAGTAGTTCCCGGGAAGGGGGCGTTGGCTACACCTTC	TRBD1	few	TRBV19	TRBJ1-2
CASSPGADLLDGYTF	TGTGCCAGCTCACCTGGGGCAGACTTACTTGATGGCTACACCTTC	.	few	TRBV18	TRBJ1-2
CASSTLAGGVSGGYTF	TGTGCCAGTAGTACCCTAGCAGGGGGCGTGAGTGGTGGCTACACCTTC	TRBD1	.	TRBV19	TRBJ1-2
CASSLRGDEQFF	TGCGCCAGCAGCTTGCGTGGAGATGAGCAGTTCTTC	.	.	TRBV5-1	TRBJ2-1
CASAKQGNTEAFF	TGTGCTAGTGCGAAACAGGGTAACACTGAAGCTTTCTTT	.	.	TRBV12-5	TRBJ1-1
CASSPPSEETQYF	TGTGCCAGCTCGCCTCCGTCGGAAGAGACCCAGTACTTC	.	.	TRBV18	TRBJ2-5
CASSHQAGASYNEQFF	TGTGCCAGCAGCCACCAAGCGGGAGCGTCCTACAATGAGCAGTTCTTC	TRBD2	.	TRBV4-2	TRBJ2-1
CASSRGTSGIYEQYF	TGTGCCAGTAGTAGAGGGACTAGCGGGATTTACGAGCAGTACTTC	TRBD2	.	TRBV19	TRBJ2-7
CASSQGQGTQPQHF	TGTGCCAGCAGCCAGGGACAGGGGACTCAGCCCCAGCATTTT	TRBD1	few	TRBV6-1	TRBJ1-5
CASSLQARSSGELFF	TGTGCCAGCAGCTTACAAGCGAGGAGCTCCGGGGAGCTGTTTTTT	.	.	TRBV13	TRBJ2-2
CASSIVGGADTQYF	TGTGCCAGTAGTATAGTGGGGGGGGCAGATACGCAGTATTTT	TRBD2	.	TRBV19	TRBJ2-3
CASSFPTGLNTEAFF	TGTGCCAGCAGCTTCCCGACAGGGCTGAACACTGAAGCTTTCTTT	TRBD1	.	TRBV7-9	TRBJ1-1
CASLSGTRTGELFF	TGTGCCAGCCTCTCCGGGACTAGGACTGGGGAGCTGTTTTTT	TRBD2	.	TRBV6-1	TRBJ2-2
CASRGGEGYNEQFF	TGTGCCAGCAGAGGGGGCGAAGGATACAATGAGCAGTTCTTC	TRBD1	.	TRBV2	TRBJ2-1
CASSQGGRADGYTF	TGCGCCAGCAGCCAAGGGGGCAGGGCGGATGGCTACACCTTC	.	.	TRBV4-3	TRBJ1-2
CASPRGAKRAEQFF	TGTGCCAGCCCCCGGGGGGCAAAGCGTGCTGAGCAGTTCTTC	.	.	TRBV5-8	TRBJ2-1
CASSLGGGGPGELFF	TGTGCCAGCAGCTTAGGAGGCGGGGGACCCGGGGAGCTGTTTTTT	TRBD2	.	TRBV7-9	TRBJ2-2